This T cell receptor (beta chain) came from a study of blood T cell repertoires in COVID-19. Assay: immunoSEQ multiplex PCR; the TCRdb copy retains only in-frame clones and omits some. The sample shows 160,000 or so clones, approximately 80% of them seen only once. The CDR3 extends over 16 amino acids. V dropped 0 bases and J dropped 0 bases, with 10 bases sitting between them. Per the germline V gene, CDR1 is SGDLS and CDR2 is YYNGEE. Sequencing was carried out using peripheral blood. The clonotype comes from a human donor in a cohort sampled during active COVID-19. The chain carries TRBV9 and TRBJ2-1; the D gene is possibly TRBD2 (5 bases). The CDR3 DNA reads TGTGCCAGCAGCGTAGAGTGGACTCCCTCCTACAATGAGCAGTTCTTC. This gives the protein CASSVEWTPSYNEQFF.